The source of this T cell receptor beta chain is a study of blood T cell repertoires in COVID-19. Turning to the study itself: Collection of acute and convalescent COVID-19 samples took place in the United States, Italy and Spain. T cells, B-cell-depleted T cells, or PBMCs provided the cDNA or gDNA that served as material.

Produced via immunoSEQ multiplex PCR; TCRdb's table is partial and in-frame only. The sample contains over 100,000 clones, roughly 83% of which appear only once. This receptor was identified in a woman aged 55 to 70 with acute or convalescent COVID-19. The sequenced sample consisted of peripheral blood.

The CDR3: CASRGTSGTVEQYF. The CDR3 coding sequence is TGTGCCAGCAGGGGGACTAGCGGGACTGTCGAGCAGTACTTC. The genes are TRBV28 and TRBJ2-7; 13 nucleotides match TRBD2. The junction had 5 bases not matched to a gene; V was cut back by 6 bases and J by 6 bases. This CDR3 has 14 residues. Germline loops: CDR1 MDHEN, CDR2 SYDVKM.